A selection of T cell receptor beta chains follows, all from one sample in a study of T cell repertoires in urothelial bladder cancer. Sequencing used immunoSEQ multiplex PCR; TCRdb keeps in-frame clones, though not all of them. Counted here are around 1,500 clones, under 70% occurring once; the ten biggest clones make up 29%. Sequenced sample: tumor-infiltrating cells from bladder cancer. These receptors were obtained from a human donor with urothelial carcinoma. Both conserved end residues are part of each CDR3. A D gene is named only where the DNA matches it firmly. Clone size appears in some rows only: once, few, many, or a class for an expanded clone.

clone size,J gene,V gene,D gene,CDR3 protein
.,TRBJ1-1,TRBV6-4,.,CATPYRYGGNTEAFF
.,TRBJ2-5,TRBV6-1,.,CASSGMRGLETQYF
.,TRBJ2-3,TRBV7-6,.,CASSFLETDTQYF
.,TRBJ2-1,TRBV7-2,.,CASRPPGTPPTYNEQFF
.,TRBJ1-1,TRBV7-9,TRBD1,CASSLGTGGRFGAFF
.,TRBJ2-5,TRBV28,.,CASNYFNLAGQETQYF
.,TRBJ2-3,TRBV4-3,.,CASSQDPTRGTDTQYF
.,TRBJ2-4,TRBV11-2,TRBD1,CASSIPGQGMAKNIQYF
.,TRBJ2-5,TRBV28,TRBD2,CASSLTLGTIEETQYF
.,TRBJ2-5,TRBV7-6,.,CASSFTRGETQYF
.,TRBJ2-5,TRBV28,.,CASTHRWTAPSKTQYF
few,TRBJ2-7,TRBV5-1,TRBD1,CASSLTAGGGYEQYF
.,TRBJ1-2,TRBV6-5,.,CASSKLSGYTF
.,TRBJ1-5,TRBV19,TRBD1,CASSLSGGRDQPQHF
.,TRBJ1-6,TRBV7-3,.,CASSLTSPPGGYGPLHF
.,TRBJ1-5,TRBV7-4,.,CASSLVRGSGQPQHF
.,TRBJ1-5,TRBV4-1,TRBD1,CASSQSSGTVLQPQHF
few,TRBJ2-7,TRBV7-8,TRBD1,CASSTNRGQGTPYEQYF
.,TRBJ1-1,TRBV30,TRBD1,CAWGYPGTVGTEAFF
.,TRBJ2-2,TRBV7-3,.,CASSLTATGELFF
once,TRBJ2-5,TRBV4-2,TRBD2,CASSPGGESQETQYF
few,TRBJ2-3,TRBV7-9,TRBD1,CASITGGTDTQYF
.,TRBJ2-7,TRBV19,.,CASRDSALGRQYF
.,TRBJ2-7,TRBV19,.,CASSIVASGGGYEQYF
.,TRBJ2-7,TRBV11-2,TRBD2,CASSRLANYEQYF
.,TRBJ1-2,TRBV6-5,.,CASGGGENNYGYTF
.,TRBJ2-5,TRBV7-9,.,CASSLGREQETQYF
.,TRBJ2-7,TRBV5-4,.,CATKGVSSYEQYF
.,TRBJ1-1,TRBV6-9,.,CASSLLTNTEAFF
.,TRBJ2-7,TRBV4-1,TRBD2,CASSQDPSGFYEQYF
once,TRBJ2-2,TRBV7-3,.,CASSLRGTGELFF
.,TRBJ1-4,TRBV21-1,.,CASRDAYKVHNEKLFF
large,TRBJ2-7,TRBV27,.,CASSLSFVTGLSYEQYF
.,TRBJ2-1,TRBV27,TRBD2,CASSLSGTSGRRVF
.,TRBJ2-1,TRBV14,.,CASSLGPPPSDEQFF
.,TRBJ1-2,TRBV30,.,CAWSVGGGTFRGYTF
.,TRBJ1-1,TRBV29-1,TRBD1,CSVEGGEGQLNTEAFF
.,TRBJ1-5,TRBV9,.,CASSVGGGSQPQHF
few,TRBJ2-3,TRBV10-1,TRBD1,CASAEGGTGSADTQYF
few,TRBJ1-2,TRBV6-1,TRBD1,CASKGQGWDGYTF
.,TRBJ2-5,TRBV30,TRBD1,CAWDRVFQETQYF
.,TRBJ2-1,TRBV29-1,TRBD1,CSVERLGTGRNNEQFF